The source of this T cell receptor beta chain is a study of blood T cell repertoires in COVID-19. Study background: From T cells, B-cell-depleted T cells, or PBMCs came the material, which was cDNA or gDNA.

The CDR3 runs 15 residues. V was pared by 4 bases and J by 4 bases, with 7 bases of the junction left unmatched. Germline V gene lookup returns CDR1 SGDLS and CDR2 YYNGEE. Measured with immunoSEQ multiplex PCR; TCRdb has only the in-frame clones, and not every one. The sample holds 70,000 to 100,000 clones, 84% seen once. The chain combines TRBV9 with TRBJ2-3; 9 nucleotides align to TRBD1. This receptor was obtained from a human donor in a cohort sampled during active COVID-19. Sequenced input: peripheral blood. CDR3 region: CASSKAQGAPDTQYF. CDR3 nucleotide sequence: TGTGCCAGCAGCAAGGCACAGGGGGCCCCAGATACGCAGTATTTT.